This T cell receptor (beta chain) was recovered during a study of identical twins. This clonotype was detected many times. Its antigen is still unknown. General study points: Abundant cord blood beta clonotypes carried fewer insertions; memory repertoires showed none. The presence of invariant MAIT and iNKT cells could partly confound analyses of zero-insertion sequences. Some out-of-frame alpha sequences were shared by twins, and these showed excess low generation probability.

TCRdb re-called the 5' RACE reads with MiXCR, one entry per CDR3 protein. This table holds approximately 220,000 distinct CDR3 sequences, more than 6.5% found once. The CDR3 has 15 residues. The germline gives CDR1 SGHDT, CDR2 YYEEEE. The V end lost 4 bases, the J end lost 3 bases, and 17 bases lay between the germline ends. Separately, the same data were catalogued under a study of yellow fever vaccine responses in identical twins. That work contributes: As reported, the vaccine T cell response of twins seemed partly convergent and partly personalized.

The clonotype originates from a woman aged 18-35 years in good health. Material: memory (CD45RO+) T cells sorted from blood. The rearrangement links TRBV5-6 to TRBJ2-7; perhaps TRBD1 as D (6 bases). The chain's CDR3 is CASSLGTLGIYEQYF. The CDR3 nucleotides read TGTGCCAGCAGCCTAGGGACACTAGGTATCTACGAGCAGTACTTC.